A selection of T cell receptor beta chains follows, all from one sample in a study of chemoradiotherapy in HPV16-positive cancers. Some clones are missing from TCRdb's copy, which holds only in-frame ones; the method was immunoSEQ multiplex PCR. In the table there are about 700 clones, around nine tenths of which are singletons. This sample comprised tumor tissue, obtained from a patient who underwent chemoradiotherapy. These TCRs come from a human donor with HPV-associated anogenital cancer. CDR3s include the opening cysteine and the closing phenylalanine or tryptophan. The order of the fields is J gene, clone size, V gene, D gene, CDR3 protein, CDR3 DNA. A D gene is named only where the DNA matches it firmly. Not all rows give a size; the values are once, few, many and, for expanded clones, a class.

j_call: TRBJ1-2; clone_size: -; v_call: TRBV7-2; d_call: -; cdr3_aa: CANSSTPNTGTDGYTF; cdr3_nt: TGTGCCAACAGCTCCACCCCAAATACAGGGACCGATGGCTACACCTTC
j_call: TRBJ2-2; clone_size: -; v_call: TRBV29-1; d_call: TRBD2; cdr3_aa: CSVERGGTGELFF; cdr3_nt: TGCAGCGTTGAGCGGGGGGGCACCGGGGAGCTGTTTTTT
j_call: TRBJ2-3; clone_size: -; v_call: TRBV11-3; d_call: -; cdr3_aa: CASSLGGPTDTQYF; cdr3_nt: TGTGCCAGCAGCTTAGGAGGGCCCACAGATACGCAGTATTTT
j_call: TRBJ2-1; clone_size: once; v_call: TRBV5-1; d_call: TRBD1; cdr3_aa: CASSLEGASNNNEQFF; cdr3_nt: TGCGCCAGCAGCTTGGAGGGGGCAAGTAACAACAATGAGCAGTTCTTC
j_call: TRBJ2-7; clone_size: -; v_call: TRBV6-5; d_call: TRBD1; cdr3_aa: CASSYSRTGGVQYF; cdr3_nt: TGTGCCAGCAGTTACTCCAGGACAGGGGGGGTGCAGTACTTC
j_call: TRBJ1-2; clone_size: -; v_call: TRBV5-6; d_call: TRBD1; cdr3_aa: CASSLGETGARNGYTF; cdr3_nt: TGTGCCAGCAGCTTGGGTGAGACAGGGGCCCGAAATGGCTACACCTTC
j_call: TRBJ1-1; clone_size: -; v_call: TRBV5-5; d_call: -; cdr3_aa: CASSWDALNTEAFF; cdr3_nt: TGTGCCAGCAGCTGGGACGCTTTGAACACTGAAGCTTTCTTT
j_call: TRBJ1-1; clone_size: few; v_call: TRBV28; d_call: -; cdr3_aa: CASRATGRTEAFF; cdr3_nt: TGTGCCAGCAGGGCTACAGGGCGTACCGAAGCTTTCTTT
j_call: TRBJ2-5; clone_size: -; v_call: TRBV12-5; d_call: TRBD1; cdr3_aa: CASGTGTGKETQYF; cdr3_nt: TGTGCTAGTGGGACCGGGACAGGGAAAGAGACCCAGTACTTC
j_call: TRBJ2-6; clone_size: -; v_call: TRBV5-4; d_call: TRBD1; cdr3_aa: CASSSRKGAMAGANVLTF; cdr3_nt: TGTGCCAGCAGCTCGAGGAAGGGGGCGATGGCTGGGGCCAACGTCCTGACTTTC
j_call: TRBJ2-5; clone_size: -; v_call: TRBV5-1; d_call: TRBD2; cdr3_aa: CASSLEPSGGWETQYF; cdr3_nt: TGCGCCAGCAGCTTGGAGCCTAGCGGGGGGTGGGAGACCCAGTACTTC